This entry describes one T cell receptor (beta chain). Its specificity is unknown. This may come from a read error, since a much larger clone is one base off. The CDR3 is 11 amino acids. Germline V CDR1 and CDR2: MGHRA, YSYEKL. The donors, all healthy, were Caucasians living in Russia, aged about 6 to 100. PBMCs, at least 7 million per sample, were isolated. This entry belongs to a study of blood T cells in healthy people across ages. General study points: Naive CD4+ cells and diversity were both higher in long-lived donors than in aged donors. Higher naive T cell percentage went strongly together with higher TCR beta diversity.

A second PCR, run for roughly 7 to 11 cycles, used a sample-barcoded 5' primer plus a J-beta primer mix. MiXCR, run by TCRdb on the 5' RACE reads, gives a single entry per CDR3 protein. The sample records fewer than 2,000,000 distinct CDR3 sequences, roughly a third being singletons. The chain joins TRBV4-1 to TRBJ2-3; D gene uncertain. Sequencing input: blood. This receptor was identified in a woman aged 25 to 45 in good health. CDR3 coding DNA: TGCGCCAGCGGTGGCACAGATATGCAGTATTTT. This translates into CASGGTDMQYF.